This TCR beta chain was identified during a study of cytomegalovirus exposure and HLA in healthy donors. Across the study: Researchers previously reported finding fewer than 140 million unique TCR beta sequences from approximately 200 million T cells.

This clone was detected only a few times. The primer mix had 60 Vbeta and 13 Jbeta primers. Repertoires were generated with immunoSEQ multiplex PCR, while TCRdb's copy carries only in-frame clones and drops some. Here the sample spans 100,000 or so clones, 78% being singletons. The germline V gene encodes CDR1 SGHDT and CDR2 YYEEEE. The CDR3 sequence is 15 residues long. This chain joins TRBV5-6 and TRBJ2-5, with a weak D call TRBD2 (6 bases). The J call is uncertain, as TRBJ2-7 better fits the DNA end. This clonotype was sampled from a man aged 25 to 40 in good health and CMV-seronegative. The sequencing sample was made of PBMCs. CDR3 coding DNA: TGTGCCAGCAGGGCCCGGGGGACGCCAGTCTACGAGCAGTACTTC. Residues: CASRARGTPVYEQYF.